Reported below is one TCR beta chain. There is no known antigen for this receptor. Per-nucleotide qualities are absent, and no much larger clonotype sits a single base away. The sample comes from a study of lung T cells in sarcoidosis with Löfgren's syndrome (dated by TCRdb to about 2017). Background for the entire study: Sarcoidosis was characterized as a granulomatous, predominantly pulmonary disease marked by accumulation of CD4+ T cells in bronchoalveolar lavage fluid. The repertoire analyses focused on Löfgren's syndrome patients. The research as a whole found: Recognition of a sarcoidosis-associated antigen was only suggested; the antigen itself remained putative and unidentified. TRAV12-1 and TRBV2 were reported as the most expanded V gene segments in Löfgren's syndrome patients compared with control subjects. When alphabeta pairing was analyzed, TRAV12-1 tended to pair preferentially with TRBV2, and the resulting paired TCRs displayed CDR3 homology. Sharing of TRAV12-1 and TRBV2 CDR3 motifs among multiple Lofgren's syndrome patients was reported, suggesting public CD4+ TCR repertoires.

The sequencing machine was an Illumina MiSeq. The public reads were quality trimmed at Q25 with fastp and then assembled into clones with MiXCR by TCRdb, keeping productive beta chains. Each record represents a unique CDR3 protein, reported with the most common genes and DNA among its rows. The sample includes 50,000 to 65,000 distinct CDR3 sequences, with 20% to 25% observed a single time. The ten most abundant clones make up less than 2.5% of the sample. Based on the germline V gene, the CDR1 and CDR2 sequences are ENHRY and SYGVKD. Relative to germline, V is 6 bases shorter and J is 10 bases shorter, with 19 bases between their ends. From its cysteine to its phenylalanine, the CDR3 spans 15 amino acids. The sequence is cut down to CDR3 DNA, 45 bases in frame from base 1.

Sequencing was carried out using CD4+ T cells from PBMCs. Here the chain combines TRBV10-3 and TRBJ1-6; no D gene can be assigned with confidence. This receptor was identified in a human donor with sarcoidosis (Löfgren's syndrome or another form), or a control subject (not recorded which). CDR3 sequence: CAISGQYGSDSPLHF. The DNA is TGTGCCATCAGCGGGCAGTATGGTTCTGACTCACCCCTCCACTTT.